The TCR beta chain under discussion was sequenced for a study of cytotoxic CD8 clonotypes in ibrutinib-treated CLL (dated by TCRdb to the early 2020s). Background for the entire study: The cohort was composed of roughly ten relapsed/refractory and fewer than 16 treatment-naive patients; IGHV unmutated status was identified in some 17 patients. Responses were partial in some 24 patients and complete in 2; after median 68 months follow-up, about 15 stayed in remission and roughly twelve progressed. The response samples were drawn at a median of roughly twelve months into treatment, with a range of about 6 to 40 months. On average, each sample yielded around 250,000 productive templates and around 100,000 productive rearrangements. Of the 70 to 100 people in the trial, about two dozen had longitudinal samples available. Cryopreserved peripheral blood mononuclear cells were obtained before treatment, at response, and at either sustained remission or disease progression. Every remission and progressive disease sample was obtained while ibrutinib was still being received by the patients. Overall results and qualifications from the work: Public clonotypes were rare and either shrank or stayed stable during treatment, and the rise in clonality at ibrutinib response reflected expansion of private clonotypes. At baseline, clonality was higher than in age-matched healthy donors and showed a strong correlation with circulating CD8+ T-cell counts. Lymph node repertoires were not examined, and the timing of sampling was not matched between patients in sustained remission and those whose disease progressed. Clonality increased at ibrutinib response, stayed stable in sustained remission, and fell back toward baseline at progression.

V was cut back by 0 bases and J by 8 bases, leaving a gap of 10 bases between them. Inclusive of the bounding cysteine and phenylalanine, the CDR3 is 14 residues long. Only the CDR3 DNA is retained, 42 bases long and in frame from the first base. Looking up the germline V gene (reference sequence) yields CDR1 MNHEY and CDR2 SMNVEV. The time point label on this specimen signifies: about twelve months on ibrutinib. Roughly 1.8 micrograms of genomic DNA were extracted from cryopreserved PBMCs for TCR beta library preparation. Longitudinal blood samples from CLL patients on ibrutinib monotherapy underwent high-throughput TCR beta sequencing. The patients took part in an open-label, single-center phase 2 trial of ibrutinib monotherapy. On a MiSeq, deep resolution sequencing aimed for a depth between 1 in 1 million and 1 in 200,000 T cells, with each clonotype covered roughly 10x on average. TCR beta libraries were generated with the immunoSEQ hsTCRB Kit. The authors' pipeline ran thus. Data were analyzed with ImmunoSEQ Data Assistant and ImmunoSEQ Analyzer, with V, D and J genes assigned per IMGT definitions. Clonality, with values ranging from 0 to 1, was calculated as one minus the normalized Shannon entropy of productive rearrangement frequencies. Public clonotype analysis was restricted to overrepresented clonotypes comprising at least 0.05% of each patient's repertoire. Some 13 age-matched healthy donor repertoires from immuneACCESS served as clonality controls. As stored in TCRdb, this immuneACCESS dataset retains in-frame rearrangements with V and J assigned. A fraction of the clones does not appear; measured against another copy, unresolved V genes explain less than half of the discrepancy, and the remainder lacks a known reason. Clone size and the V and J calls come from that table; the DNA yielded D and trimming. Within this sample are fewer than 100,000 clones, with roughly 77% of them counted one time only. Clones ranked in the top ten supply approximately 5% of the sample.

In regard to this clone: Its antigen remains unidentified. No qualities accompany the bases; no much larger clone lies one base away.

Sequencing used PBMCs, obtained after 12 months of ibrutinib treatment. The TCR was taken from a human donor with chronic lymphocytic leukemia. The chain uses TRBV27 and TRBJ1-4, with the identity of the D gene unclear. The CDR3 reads CASSLSLLGEKLFF. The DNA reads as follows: TGTGCCAGCAGTTTATCATTGTTGGGGGAAAAACTGTTTTTT.